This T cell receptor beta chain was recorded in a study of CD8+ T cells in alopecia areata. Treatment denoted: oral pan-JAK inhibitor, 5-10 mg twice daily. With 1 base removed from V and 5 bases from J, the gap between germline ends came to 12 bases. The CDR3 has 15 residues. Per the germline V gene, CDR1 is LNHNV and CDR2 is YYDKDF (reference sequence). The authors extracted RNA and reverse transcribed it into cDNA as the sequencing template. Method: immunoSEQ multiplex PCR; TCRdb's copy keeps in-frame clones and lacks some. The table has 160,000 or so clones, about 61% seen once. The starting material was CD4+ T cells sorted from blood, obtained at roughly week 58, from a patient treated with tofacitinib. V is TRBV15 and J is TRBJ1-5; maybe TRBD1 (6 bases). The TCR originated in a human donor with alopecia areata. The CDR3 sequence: CATSRGGQGDQPQHF. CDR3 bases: TGTGCCACCAGCAGAGGGGGGCAGGGTGATCAGCCCCAGCATTTT.